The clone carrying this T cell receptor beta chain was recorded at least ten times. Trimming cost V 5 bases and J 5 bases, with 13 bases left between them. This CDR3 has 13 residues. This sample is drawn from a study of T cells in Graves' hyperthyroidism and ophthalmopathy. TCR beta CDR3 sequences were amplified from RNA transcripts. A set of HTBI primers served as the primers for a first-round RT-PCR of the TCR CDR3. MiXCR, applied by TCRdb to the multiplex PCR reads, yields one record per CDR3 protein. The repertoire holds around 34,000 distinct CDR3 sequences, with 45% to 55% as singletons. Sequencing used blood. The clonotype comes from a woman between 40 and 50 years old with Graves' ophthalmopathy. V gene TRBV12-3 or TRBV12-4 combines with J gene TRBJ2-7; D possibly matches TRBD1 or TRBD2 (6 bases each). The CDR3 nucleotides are TGTGCCAGCAGTGTGACAGGCGGGGACGAGCAGTACTTC. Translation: CASSVTGGDEQYF.